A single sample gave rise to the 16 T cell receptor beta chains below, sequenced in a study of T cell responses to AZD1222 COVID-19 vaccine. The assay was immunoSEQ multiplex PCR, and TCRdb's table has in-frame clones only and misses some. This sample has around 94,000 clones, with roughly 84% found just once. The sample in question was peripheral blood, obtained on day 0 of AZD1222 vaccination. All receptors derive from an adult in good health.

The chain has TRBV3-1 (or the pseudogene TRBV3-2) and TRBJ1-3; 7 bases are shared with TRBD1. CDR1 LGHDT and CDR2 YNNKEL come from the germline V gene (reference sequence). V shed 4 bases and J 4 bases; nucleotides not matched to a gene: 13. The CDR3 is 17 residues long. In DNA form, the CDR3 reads TGTGCCAGCAGCCGGGCTTCCCCACAGGGGTCCGGAAACACCATATATTTT. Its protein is CASSRASPQGSGNTIYF.

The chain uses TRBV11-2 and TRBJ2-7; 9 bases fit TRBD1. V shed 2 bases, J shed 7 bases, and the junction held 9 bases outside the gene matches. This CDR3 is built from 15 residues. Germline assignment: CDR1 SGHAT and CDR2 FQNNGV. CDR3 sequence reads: CASSLPGTGRLEQYF. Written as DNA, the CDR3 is TGTGCCAGCAGCTTACCTGGGACAGGGAGACTGGAGCAGTACTTC.

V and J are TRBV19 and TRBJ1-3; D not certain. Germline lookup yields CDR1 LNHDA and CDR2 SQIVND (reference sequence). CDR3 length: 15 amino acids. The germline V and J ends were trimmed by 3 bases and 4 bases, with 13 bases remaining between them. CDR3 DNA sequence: TGTGCCAGTAGTATCCTCAATCCGGGAGGAAACACCATATATTTT. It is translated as CASSILNPGGNTIYF.

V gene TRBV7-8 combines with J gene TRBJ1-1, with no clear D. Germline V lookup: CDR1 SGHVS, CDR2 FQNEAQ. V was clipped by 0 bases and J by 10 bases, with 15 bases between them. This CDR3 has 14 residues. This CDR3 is CASSLADDPRRAFF. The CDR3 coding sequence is TGTGCCAGCAGCTTAGCCGACGACCCGAGAAGAGCTTTCTTT.

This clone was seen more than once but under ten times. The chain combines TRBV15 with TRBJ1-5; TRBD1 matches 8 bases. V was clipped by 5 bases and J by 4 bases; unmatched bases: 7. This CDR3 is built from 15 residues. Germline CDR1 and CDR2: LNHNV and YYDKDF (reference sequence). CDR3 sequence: CATSVQTGANQPQHF. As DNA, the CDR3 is TGTGCCACCAGCGTCCAGACAGGGGCTAATCAGCCCCAGCATTTT.

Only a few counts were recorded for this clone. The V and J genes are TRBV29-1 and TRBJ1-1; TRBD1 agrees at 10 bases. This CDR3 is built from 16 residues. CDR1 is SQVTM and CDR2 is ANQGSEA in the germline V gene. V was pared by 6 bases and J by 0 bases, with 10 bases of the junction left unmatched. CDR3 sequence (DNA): TGCAGCGTCCATACCGGGACAGGGGTGATGAACACTGAAGCTTTCTTT. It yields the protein CSVHTGTGVMNTEAFF.

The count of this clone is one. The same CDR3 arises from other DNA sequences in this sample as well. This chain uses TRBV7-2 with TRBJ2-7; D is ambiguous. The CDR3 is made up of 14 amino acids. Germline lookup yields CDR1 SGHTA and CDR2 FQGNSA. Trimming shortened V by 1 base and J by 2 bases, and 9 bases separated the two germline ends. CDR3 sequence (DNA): TGTGCCAGCAGCTTAGTGCACTCAACCTACGAGCAGTACTTC. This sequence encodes CASSLVHSTYEQYF.

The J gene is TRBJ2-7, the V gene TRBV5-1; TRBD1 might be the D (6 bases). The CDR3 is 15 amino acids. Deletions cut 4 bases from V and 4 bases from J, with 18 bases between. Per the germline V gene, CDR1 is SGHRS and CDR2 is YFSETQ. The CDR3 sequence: CASSGTGRPIYEQYV. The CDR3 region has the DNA TGCGCCAGCAGCGGAACAGGGCGCCCTATTTACGAGCAGTACGTC.

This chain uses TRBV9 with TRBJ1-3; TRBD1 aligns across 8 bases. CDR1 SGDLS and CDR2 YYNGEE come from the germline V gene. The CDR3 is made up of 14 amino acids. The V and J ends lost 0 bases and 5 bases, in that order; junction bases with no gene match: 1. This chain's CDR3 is CASSVDRGRNTIYF. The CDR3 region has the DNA TGTGCCAGCAGCGTAGACAGGGGGAGAAACACCATATATTTT.

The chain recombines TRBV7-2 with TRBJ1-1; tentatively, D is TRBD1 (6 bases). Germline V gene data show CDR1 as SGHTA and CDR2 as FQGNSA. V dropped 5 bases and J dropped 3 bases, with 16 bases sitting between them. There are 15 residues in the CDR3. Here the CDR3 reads CASSLQQGSDTEAFF. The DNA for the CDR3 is TGTGCCAGCAGCCTGCAACAGGGTTCGGACACTGAAGCTTTCTTT.

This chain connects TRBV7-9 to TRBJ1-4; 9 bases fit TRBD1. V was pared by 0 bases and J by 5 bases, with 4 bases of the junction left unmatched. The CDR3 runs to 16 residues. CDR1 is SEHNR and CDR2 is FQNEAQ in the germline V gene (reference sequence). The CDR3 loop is CASSLAGTGRNEKLFF. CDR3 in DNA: TGTGCCAGCAGCTTAGCGGGGACAGGGAGAAATGAAAAACTGTTTTTT.

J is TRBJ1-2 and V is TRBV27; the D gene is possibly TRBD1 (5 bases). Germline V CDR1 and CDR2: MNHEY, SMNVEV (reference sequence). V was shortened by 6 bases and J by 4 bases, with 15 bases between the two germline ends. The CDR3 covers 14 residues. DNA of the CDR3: TGTGCCAGCAGCCATCCTGGGGGAGGCTATGGCTACACCTTC. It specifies CASSHPGGGYGYTF.

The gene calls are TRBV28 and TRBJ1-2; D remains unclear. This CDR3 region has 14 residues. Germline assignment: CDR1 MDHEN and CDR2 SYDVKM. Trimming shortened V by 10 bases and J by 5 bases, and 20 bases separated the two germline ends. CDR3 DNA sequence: TGTGCCACCCACTCTCCCCTGGACGGATATGGCTACACCTTC. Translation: CATHSPLDGYGYTF.

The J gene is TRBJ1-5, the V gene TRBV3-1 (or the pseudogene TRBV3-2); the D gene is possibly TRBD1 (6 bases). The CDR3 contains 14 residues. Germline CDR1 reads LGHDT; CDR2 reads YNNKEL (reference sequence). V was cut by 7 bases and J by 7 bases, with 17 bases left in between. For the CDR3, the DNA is TGTGCCAGCAATCAGGGAGGGGGTGAGCAGCCCCAGCATTTT. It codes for CASNQGGGEQPQHF.

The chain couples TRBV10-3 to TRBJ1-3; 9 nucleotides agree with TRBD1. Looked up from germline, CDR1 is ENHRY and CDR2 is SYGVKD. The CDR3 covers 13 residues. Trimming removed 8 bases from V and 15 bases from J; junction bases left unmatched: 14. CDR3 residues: CAIGPGQGQTGYF. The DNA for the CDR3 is TGTGCCATCGGACCGGGACAGGGCCAGACCGGATATTTT.

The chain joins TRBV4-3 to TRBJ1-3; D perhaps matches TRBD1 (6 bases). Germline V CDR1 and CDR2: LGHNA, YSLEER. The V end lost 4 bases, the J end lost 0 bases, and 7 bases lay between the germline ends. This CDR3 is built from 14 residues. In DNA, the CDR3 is TGCGCCAGCAGCCGGGACACCTCTGGAAACACCATATATTTT. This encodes CASSRDTSGNTIYF.